Presented here are 13 T cell receptor beta chains from one specimen sequenced in a study of blood T cell repertoires in COVID-19. The protocol was immunoSEQ multiplex PCR, while the TCRdb copy is restricted to in-frame clones and leaves out a portion. Seen here are approximately 300,000 clones, approximately 90% observed once, and the top ten hold approximately 4.3%. Specimen: peripheral blood. The receptor set was obtained from a man in his forties or fifties with acute or convalescent COVID-19.

The V gene is TRBV19, the J gene TRBJ1-5, with 8 nucleotides matching TRBD1. Germline CDR1 reads LNHDA; CDR2 reads SQIVND (reference sequence). The trim removed 5 bases at V and 5 bases at J, leaving 8 bases unmatched. CDR3 length: 15 amino acids. This chain's CDR3 is CASSVGQGTYQPQHF. Here the CDR3 DNA reads TGTGCCAGTAGTGTAGGACAGGGAACTTATCAGCCCCAGCATTTT.

This clone showed up just once. The chain couples TRBV6-5 to TRBJ1-1; 8 bases are shared with TRBD1. After removal of 3 bases from V and 4 bases from J, the junction contained 4 bases not matched to a gene. In germline, CDR1 is MNHEY, CDR2 SVGAGI. The CDR3 spans 14 residues. The CDR3 DNA reads as TGTGCCAGCAGTTATCAGGGGGCGGGCACTGAAGCTTTCTTT. Residues: CASSYQGAGTEAFF.

This chain connects TRBV19 to TRBJ1-4; TRBD1 agrees at 7 bases. The germline V gene encodes CDR1 LNHDA and CDR2 SQIVND (reference sequence). The V segment lost 3 bases and the J segment 8 bases; nucleotides outside the gene matches: 9. The CDR3 contains 15 residues. This CDR3 reads CASSIVTGTGEKLFF. The CDR3 DNA reads as TGTGCCAGTAGTATCGTGACAGGGACCGGGGAAAAACTGTTTTTT.

The CDR3 DNA is TGTGCCAGCAGCTACGCAGACAGGGGGGAAAATGGCTACACCTTC. Translating gives CASSYADRGENGYTF. The chain links TRBV5-4 to TRBJ1-2; TRBD1 matches at 9 bases. Germline CDR1 and CDR2: SGHNT and YYREEE (reference sequence). With 3 bases clipped from V and 6 bases from J, the junction kept 9 bases outside the gene matches. The CDR3 totals 15 residues.

The chain uses TRBV18 and TRBJ2-7; TRBD2 agrees at 7 bases. The CDR3 totals 13 residues. The germline CDR1 and CDR2 sequences are KGHSH and LQKENI. Germline trimming cut 3 bases from V and 4 bases from J; bases unmatched to any gene: 3. The DNA for the CDR3 is TGTGCCAGCTCACCTCCGCGGGGGTACGAGCAGTACTTC. Amino acid sequence: CASSPPRGYEQYF.

The chain combines TRBV11-2 with TRBJ1-2; unclear D gene. The germline V and J ends were trimmed by 0 bases and 1 base, with 6 bases remaining between them. The CDR3 is 14 amino acids. CDR1 is SGHAT and CDR2 is FQNNGV in the germline V gene. CDR3 in amino acids: CASSLDRNNYGYTF. Here the CDR3 DNA reads TGTGCCAGCAGCTTAGACAGGAATAACTATGGCTACACCTTC. Filled out from reference TRBV11-2 and TRBJ1-2, the complete variable domain reads EAGVAQSPRYKIIEKRQSVAFWCNPISGHATLYWYQQILGQGPKLLIQFQNNGVVDDSQLPKDRFSAERLKGVDSTLKIQPAKLEDSAVYLCASSLDRNNYGYTFGSGTRLTVV.

V gene TRBV12-5 combines with J gene TRBJ1-5; 11 bases fit TRBD1. Germline assignment: CDR1 LGHNT and CDR2 FRNRAP. V was clipped by 4 bases and J by 6 bases; unmatched bases: 5. This CDR3 is built from 15 residues. The CDR3 DNA follows: TGTGCTAGTGGTTCCGGACAGGGGGCACTTCAGCCCCAGCATTTT. It translates to CASGSGQGALQPQHF.

J is TRBJ1-2 and V is TRBV29-1; weak D call: TRBD1 (6 bases). The CDR3 is 13 amino acids. V was trimmed by 2 bases and J by 5 bases, leaving 12 bases between them. Per the germline V gene, CDR1 is SQVTM and CDR2 is ANQGSEA. The CDR3 spells CSVEIGDRYGYTF. CDR3 in DNA: TGCAGCGTTGAAATCGGAGACAGGTATGGCTACACCTTC.

V and J are TRBV7-9 and TRBJ2-3; TRBD2 aligns across 7 bases. The CDR3 consists of 15 residues. From germline, CDR1 is SEHNR and CDR2 FQNEAQ (reference sequence). The V segment lost 5 bases and the J segment 4 bases; nucleotides outside the gene matches: 9. Here the CDR3 reads CASSTLGGLADTQYF. CDR3 DNA: TGTGCCAGCAGCACTCTGGGAGGGTTGGCAGATACGCAGTATTTT. The full variable domain, its missing parts supplied by reference TRBV7-9 and TRBJ2-3, is DTGVSQNPRHKITKRGQNVTFRCDPISEHNRLYWYRQTLGQGPEFLTYFQNEAQLEKSRLLSDRFSAERPKGSFSTLEIQRTEQGDSAMYLCASSTLGGLADTQYFGPGTRLTVL.

The chain employs TRBV3-1 (or the pseudogene TRBV3-2) and TRBJ1-2, with 7 bases matching TRBD1. The CDR3 loop spans 15 amino acids. The J segment lost 3 bases and the V segment lost 4 bases, leaving 8 bases of the junction unmatched. From germline, CDR1 is LGHDT and CDR2 YNNKEL (reference sequence). CDR3 loop: CASSLEGAGDYGYTF. CDR3 nucleotides: TGTGCCAGCAGCCTCGAGGGGGCAGGGGACTATGGCTACACCTTC.

The V and J genes are TRBV14 and TRBJ1-6; TRBD1 aligns across 7 bases. The V segment lost 5 bases and the J segment 9 bases; nucleotides outside the gene matches: 13. The CDR3 is 16 amino acids. Germline V gene lookup returns CDR1 SGHDN and CDR2 FVKESK. The CDR3 loop is CASSFLTGTVSSPLHF. The CDR3 DNA sequence: TGTGCCAGCAGCTTCCTAACCGGGACAGTTTCTTCACCCCTCCACTTT.

This rearrangement joins TRBV6-5 to TRBJ1-5; 10 bases are shared with TRBD1. The CDR3 runs to 16 residues. Germline V gene data show CDR1 as MNHEY and CDR2 as SVGAGI. Losses at the gene ends were 4 bases for V and 0 bases for J; bases not matched to a gene: 3. The CDR3 DNA sequence: TGTGCCAGCAGTTTCCGGGACAGGGGTAGCAATCAGCCCCAGCATTTT. Translating gives CASSFRDRGSNQPQHF.

The chain has TRBV5-6 and TRBJ1-2; 8 nucleotides line up with TRBD1. Germline V gives CDR1 SGHDT, CDR2 YYEEEE. CDR3 length equals 16 residues. Trimming cost V 4 bases and J 4 bases; bases outside gene matches: 12. The CDR3 here is CASSDGTGKAVYGYTF. DNA for the CDR3: TGTGCCAGCAGCGACGGGACAGGCAAAGCGGTCTATGGCTACACCTTC.